This TCR beta chain is from a study of radiotherapy plus CTLA-4 blockade in lung cancer. Across the study: Of the patients, over 15% showed objective responses and about 30% attained disease control.

Only in-frame clones appear in the TCRdb table, and some are missing; sequencing was by immunoSEQ multiplex PCR. The sample has about 68,000 clones; 79% are singletons. General study points: Clones of tumor-derived TCRs expanded in blood after radiotherapy plus ipilimumab.

V dropped 1 base and J dropped 4; count of bases not matched to a gene: 5. CDR3 size: 15 residues. About this clone itself: The antigen is not known.

Source: peripheral blood, taken from a patient treated with radiotherapy plus ipilimumab. The rearrangement joins TRBV5-3 to TRBJ2-7; 10 bases match TRBD2. TRBV5-3 is assigned to the ORF class and has an uncertain function. The clonotype comes from a human donor with non-small cell lung cancer who had a complete response to radiotherapy plus ipilimumab. In nucleotides, the CDR3 is TGTGCCAGAAGCTTGCTTCTAGCGGGAGATTACGAGCAGTACGTC. It encodes CARSLLLAGDYEQYV.